This passage covers 3 T cell receptor beta chains from one sample sequenced in a study of cytomegalovirus exposure and HLA in healthy donors. PCR used 60 Vbeta primers and 13 Jbeta primers. Sequencing was performed with immunoSEQ multiplex PCR; in TCRdb, only in-frame clones are kept and a portion is missing. The sample lists about 120,000 clones; about four fifths were seen once. The specimen was PBMCs. The source is a human donor in good health.

This clone appeared a few times. The rearrangement links TRBV7-9 to TRBJ2-1; D is unclear. The CDR3 has 13 residues. V was pared by 3 bases and J by 4 bases, with 7 bases between. Germline V gene lookup returns CDR1 SEHNR and CDR2 FQNEAQ (reference sequence). CDR3 protein: CASSFPFYNEQFF. DNA of the CDR3: TGTGCCAGCAGCTTTCCCTTTTACAATGAGCAGTTCTTC.

The chain links TRBV27 to TRBJ1-6; D is unclear. The CDR3 is made up of 15 amino acids. Trimming cost V 2 bases and J 9 bases, with 14 bases left between them. Germline V CDR1 and CDR2: MNHEY, SMNVEV (reference sequence). The CDR3 DNA sequence: TGTGCCAGCAGTTTAGAGGGCGGCACGGGTTCACCCCTCCACTTT. As protein: CASSLEGGTGSPLHF.

The chain employs TRBV9 and TRBJ2-7; D unresolved. Germline loops: CDR1 SGDLS, CDR2 YYNGEE. The V gene lost 0 bases and the J gene lost 3 bases, with 7 bases spanning the gap. CDR3 length: 13 residues. CDR3 bases: TGTGCCAGCAGCGTAGTGGCAGGCTACGAGCAGTACTTC. Protein product: CASSVVAGYEQYF. The variable domain in full, with the rest retrieved from reference TRBV9 and TRBJ2-7, is DSGVTQTPKHLITATGQRVTLRCSPRSGDLSVYWYQQSLDQGLQFLIQYYNGEERAKGNILERFSAQQFPDLHSELNLSSLELGDSALYFCASSVVAGYEQYFGPGTRLTVT.